A selection of T cell receptor beta chains follows, all from one sample in a study of blood T cell repertoires in COVID-19. Only in-frame clones appear in the TCRdb table, and some are missing; sequencing was by immunoSEQ multiplex PCR. The table lists around 200,000 clones, 75% to 85% of them singletons. The specimen was PBMCs or T cells enriched from blood (not recorded which). The source is a middle-aged man who had recovered from COVID-19. Both conserved end residues are part of each CDR3. Each record gives: clone size, D gene, J gene, V gene, CDR3 protein, CDR3 DNA. D genes are given only for firm matches. Size is omitted from some rows. Given values are once, few, many or a class for expanded clones.

clone_size: once; d_call: TRBD2; j_call: TRBJ2-5; v_call: TRBV5-1; cdr3_aa: CASYKVAGGQETQYF; cdr3_nt: TGCGCCAGCTATAAAGTTGCGGGAGGGCAAGAGACCCAGTACTTC
clone_size: -; d_call: TRBD1; j_call: TRBJ1-2; v_call: TRBV2; cdr3_aa: CASSGDRATYGYTF; cdr3_nt: TGTGCCAGCAGTGGGGACAGGGCGACGTATGGCTACACCTTC
clone_size: -; d_call: -; j_call: TRBJ2-5; v_call: TRBV2; cdr3_aa: CASSVTSDTTQYF; cdr3_nt: TGTGCCAGCAGTGTAACCAGCGATACGACCCAGTACTTC
clone_size: -; d_call: -; j_call: TRBJ2-2; v_call: TRBV15; cdr3_aa: CATSALGLTGGELFF; cdr3_nt: TGTGCCACCAGCGCCCTCGGGCTAACGGGGGGGGAGCTGTTTTTT
clone_size: -; d_call: -; j_call: TRBJ1-5; v_call: TRBV30; cdr3_aa: CAWSVPGGPSNQPQHF; cdr3_nt: TGTGCCTGGAGTGTGCCGGGGGGCCCCTCCAATCAGCCCCAGCATTTT
clone_size: -; d_call: -; j_call: TRBJ1-2; v_call: TRBV6-5; cdr3_aa: CASSSDFSNYGYTF; cdr3_nt: TGTGCCAGCAGTAGCGACTTTTCTAACTATGGCTACACCTTC
clone_size: -; d_call: -; j_call: TRBJ1-2; v_call: TRBV5-1; cdr3_aa: CASSLWGSAGDYGYTF; cdr3_nt: TGCGCCAGCAGCTTGTGGGGATCCGCCGGGGACTATGGCTACACCTTC
clone_size: -; d_call: -; j_call: TRBJ2-7; v_call: TRBV7-3; cdr3_aa: CASSPGHTSSYEQYF; cdr3_nt: TGTGCCAGCAGTCCTGGACATACGAGCTCCTACGAGCAGTACTTC
clone_size: -; d_call: -; j_call: TRBJ2-7; v_call: TRBV9; cdr3_aa: CASSVGGEALYEQYF; cdr3_nt: TGTGCCAGCAGCGTAGGGGGGGAGGCCCTTTACGAGCAGTACTTC
clone_size: once; d_call: -; j_call: TRBJ2-5; v_call: TRBV2; cdr3_aa: CASQPSRSQETQYF; cdr3_nt: TGTGCCAGCCAACCCTCGAGGAGCCAAGAGACCCAGTACTTC
clone_size: -; d_call: TRBD2; j_call: TRBJ2-1; v_call: TRBV4-2; cdr3_aa: CASSQELAGGHLEQFF; cdr3_nt: TGTGCCAGCAGCCAAGAACTAGCGGGGGGGCATCTTGAGCAGTTCTTC
clone_size: once; d_call: TRBD1; j_call: TRBJ1-4; v_call: TRBV6-5; cdr3_aa: CASRGQGREKLFF; cdr3_nt: TGTGCCAGCCGAGGACAGGGAAGAGAAAAACTGTTTTTT
clone_size: -; d_call: TRBD1; j_call: TRBJ1-3; v_call: TRBV5-4; cdr3_aa: CASSRGTGTGNTIYF; cdr3_nt: TGTGCCAGCAGCCGAGGGACAGGGACCGGAAACACCATATATTTT
clone_size: -; d_call: TRBD1; j_call: TRBJ1-2; v_call: TRBV2; cdr3_aa: CASRVGTGVGYTF; cdr3_nt: TGTGCCAGCAGGGTCGGGACAGGGGTCGGCTACACCTTC
clone_size: -; d_call: TRBD1; j_call: TRBJ1-2; v_call: TRBV6-5; cdr3_aa: CASSYTKGQGNYGYTF; cdr3_nt: TGTGCCAGCAGTTACACCAAGGGACAGGGGAACTATGGCTACACCTTC
clone_size: -; d_call: TRBD2; j_call: TRBJ2-1; v_call: TRBV11-2; cdr3_aa: CASSWTGLAGRNEQFF; cdr3_nt: TGTGCCAGCAGCTGGACCGGACTAGCGGGGCGCAATGAGCAGTTCTTC
clone_size: -; d_call: TRBD1; j_call: TRBJ1-4; v_call: TRBV10-3; cdr3_aa: CAISELGQGAGEKLFF; cdr3_nt: TGTGCCATCAGTGAGTTGGGACAGGGGGCCGGTGAAAAACTGTTTTTT
clone_size: -; d_call: -; j_call: TRBJ1-2; v_call: TRBV5-8; cdr3_aa: CASSSVYGGGNYGYTF; cdr3_nt: TGTGCCAGCAGCTCCGTCTACGGGGGAGGGAACTATGGCTACACCTTC
clone_size: -; d_call: -; j_call: TRBJ2-7; v_call: TRBV7-9; cdr3_aa: CASSLQGPSEQYF; cdr3_nt: TGTGCCAGCAGCTTACAGGGTCCCTCCGAGCAGTACTTC
clone_size: few; d_call: TRBD1; j_call: TRBJ2-7; v_call: TRBV2; cdr3_aa: CASRNPTGGHYEQYF; cdr3_nt: TGTGCCAGCAGGAACCCGACAGGGGGTCACTACGAGCAGTACTTC
clone_size: -; d_call: TRBD2; j_call: TRBJ2-3; v_call: TRBV5-1; cdr3_aa: CASSPPVAGGSDTQYF; cdr3_nt: TGCGCCAGCAGCCCACCGGTAGCGGGAGGTTCAGATACGCAGTATTTT
clone_size: -; d_call: TRBD1; j_call: TRBJ1-1; v_call: TRBV11-2; cdr3_aa: CASSLDPFRDRVSAFF; cdr3_nt: TGTGCCAGCAGCTTAGATCCCTTCCGGGACAGGGTATCAGCTTTCTTT
clone_size: -; d_call: -; j_call: TRBJ1-4; v_call: TRBV19; cdr3_aa: CASSVRQGGGEKLFF; cdr3_nt: TGTGCCAGTAGTGTACGTCAAGGGGGAGGGGAAAAACTGTTTTTT
clone_size: -; d_call: TRBD2; j_call: TRBJ2-7; v_call: TRBV30; cdr3_aa: CAYSRGTSGGLEQYF; cdr3_nt: TGTGCCTATTCCAGAGGGACTAGCGGGGGGCTCGAGCAGTACTTC
clone_size: -; d_call: TRBD1; j_call: TRBJ1-5; v_call: TRBV4-1; cdr3_aa: CASSREGQSFNQPQHF; cdr3_nt: TGCGCCAGCAGCCGAGAGGGACAGTCCTTCAATCAGCCCCAGCATTTT
clone_size: -; d_call: TRBD2; j_call: TRBJ2-5; v_call: TRBV4-1; cdr3_aa: CASSQDLGLVGTQYF; cdr3_nt: TGCGCCAGCAGCCAAGACCTTGGACTAGTCGGGACCCAGTACTTC
clone_size: once; d_call: TRBD1; j_call: TRBJ1-2; v_call: TRBV13; cdr3_aa: CASSSGQTTFYGYTF; cdr3_nt: TGTGCCAGCAGCTCGGGACAGACAACCTTCTATGGCTACACCTTC
clone_size: -; d_call: -; j_call: TRBJ2-7; v_call: TRBV19; cdr3_aa: CASREEYEQYF; cdr3_nt: TGTGCCAGTAGAGAGGAGTACGAGCAGTACTTC
clone_size: few; d_call: -; j_call: TRBJ2-6; v_call: TRBV18; cdr3_aa: CASSPRQETSGANVLTF; cdr3_nt: TGTGCCAGCTCGCCCCGACAGGAGACCTCTGGGGCCAACGTCCTGACTTTC